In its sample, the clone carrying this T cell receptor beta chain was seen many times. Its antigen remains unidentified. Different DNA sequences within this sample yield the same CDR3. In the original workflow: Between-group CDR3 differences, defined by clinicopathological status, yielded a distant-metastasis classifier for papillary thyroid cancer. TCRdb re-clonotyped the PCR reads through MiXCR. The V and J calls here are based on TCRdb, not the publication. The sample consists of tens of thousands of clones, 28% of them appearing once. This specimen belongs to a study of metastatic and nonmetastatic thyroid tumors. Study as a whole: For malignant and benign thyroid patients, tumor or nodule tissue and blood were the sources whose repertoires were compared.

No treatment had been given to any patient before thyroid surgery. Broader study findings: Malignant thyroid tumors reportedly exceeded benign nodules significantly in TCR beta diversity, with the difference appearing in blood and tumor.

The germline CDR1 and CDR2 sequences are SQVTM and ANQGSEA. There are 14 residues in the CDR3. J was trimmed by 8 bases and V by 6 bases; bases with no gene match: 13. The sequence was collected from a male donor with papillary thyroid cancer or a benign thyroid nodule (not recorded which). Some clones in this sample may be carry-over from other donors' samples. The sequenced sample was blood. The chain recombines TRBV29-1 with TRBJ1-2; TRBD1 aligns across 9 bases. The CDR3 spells CSVKSGTGSGGYTF. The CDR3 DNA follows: TGCAGCGTCAAATCCGGGACAGGGAGCGGCGGCTACACCTTC.